A single sample is the source of the 25 T cell receptor beta chains below, sequenced in a study of T cell responses to AZD1222 COVID-19 vaccine. This table comes from immunoSEQ multiplex PCR, and its TCRdb copy is limited to in-frame clones, with some not included. Among around 180,000 clones listed, around 87% were seen once. The material was peripheral blood, obtained on day 0 of MenACWY control vaccination. These receptors were taken from an adult in good health.

V usage is TRBV24-1 and J usage is TRBJ2-7; D tentatively fits TRBD1 or TRBD2 (5 bases each). Germline loops: CDR1 KGHDR, CDR2 SFDVKD. CDR3 length: 12 residues. V dropped 4 bases and J dropped 2 bases, with 5 bases sitting between them. CDR3 nucleotides: TGTGCCACCAGTGAGGGGGCCTACGAGCAGTACTTC. Translation gives CATSEGAYEQYF.

There are a few counts of this clone. The chain links TRBV15 to TRBJ2-7; D might be TRBD2 (6 bases). Deletions cut 0 bases from V and 6 bases from J, with 18 bases between. Germline V CDR1 and CDR2: LNHNV, YYDKDF (reference sequence). The CDR3 contains 16 residues. DNA for the CDR3: TGTGCCACCAGCAGAGAGGGGGGACCTCTAGCACGCGAGCAGTACTTC. This translates into CATSREGGPLAREQYF. Full variable domain (rest looked up from reference TRBV15 and TRBJ2-7): DAMVIQNPRYQVTQFGKPVTLSCSQTLNHNVMYWYQQKSSQAPKLLFHYYDKDFNNEADTPDNFQSRRPNTSFCFLDIRSPGLGDTAMYLCATSREGGPLAREQYFGPGTRLTVT.

This clone showed up just a few times. The chain combines TRBV6-5 with TRBJ1-2, with TRBD1 matching over 11 bases. The germline CDR1 and CDR2 sequences are MNHEY and SVGAGI. The CDR3 consists of 13 residues. Trimming removed 7 bases from V and 8 bases from J; junction bases left unmatched: 6. CDR3 in DNA: TGTGCCAGCATTGGACAGGGGGCGGAGGGCTACACCTTC. As protein: CASIGQGAEGYTF.

The CDR3 DNA sequence: TGTGCCAGCACCTCGGGACTAGCCTTGAACACCGGGGAGCTGTTTTTT. It translates to CASTSGLALNTGELFF. The V gene is TRBV27, the J gene TRBJ2-2; TRBD2 matches at 9 bases. The CDR3 sequence is 16 residues long. Germline loops: CDR1 MNHEY, CDR2 SMNVEV (reference sequence). Trimming at V came to 7 bases and at J to 1 base, leaving 7 bases not matched to a gene.

The genes are TRBV27 and TRBJ1-2; D might be TRBD1 (5 bases). CDR3 length equals 14 residues. Per the germline V gene, CDR1 is MNHEY and CDR2 is SMNVEV (reference sequence). V dropped 4 bases and J dropped 2 bases, with 11 bases sitting between them. The CDR3 coding sequence is TGTGCCAGCAGTTGGGACGGATCCAACTATGGCTACACCTTC. Translated, it gives CASSWDGSNYGYTF.

V and J are TRBV7-2 and TRBJ1-2, with D tentatively TRBD1 (5 bases). Per germline, CDR1 SGHTA and CDR2 FQGNSA. V lost 1 base and J lost 5, with 14 bases in between. The CDR3 has 15 residues. In nucleotides, the CDR3 is TGTGCCAGCAGCTTAGAGGGGTCCGCTTATTATGGCTACACCTTC. Translated, it gives CASSLEGSAYYGYTF.

The CDR3 spells CASRPTGAGNTEAFF. The CDR3 nucleotides are TGCGCCAGCAGACCGACAGGGGCGGGTAACACTGAAGCTTTCTTT. The chain combines TRBV10-1 with TRBJ1-1, with TRBD1 matching over 8 bases. The CDR3 has 15 amino acids. Germline V gene lookup returns CDR1 WNHNN and CDR2 SYGVQD (reference sequence). Trimming cost V 6 bases and J 2 bases; bases outside gene matches: 8.

This clone has only one observation. The chain has TRBV6-6 and TRBJ2-1; the match to TRBD2 covers 12 bases. In germline, CDR1 is MNHNY, CDR2 SVGAGI (reference sequence). CDR3 length: 15 amino acids. V trimming: 6 bases; J trimming: 4 bases; junction bases outside the gene matches: 4. DNA for the CDR3: TGTGCCAGCAGCCTGACTAGCGGGAGTTACAATGAGCAGTTCTTC. This translates into CASSLTSGSYNEQFF.

The chain recombines TRBV4-2 with TRBJ1-4; D might be TRBD1 (5 bases). This CDR3 has 16 residues. The germline V and J ends were trimmed by 0 bases and 7 bases, with 15 bases remaining between them. In germline, CDR1 is LGHNA, CDR2 YNFKEQ. CDR3 region: CASSQDQGGGGEKLFF. The CDR3 coding sequence is TGTGCCAGCAGCCAAGATCAGGGTGGGGGAGGTGAAAAACTGTTTTTT.

The chain has TRBV27 and TRBJ1-6; tentatively, D is TRBD1 (6 bases). V dropped 5 bases and J dropped 8 bases, with 13 bases sitting between them. Looked up from germline, CDR1 is MNHEY and CDR2 is SMNVEV (reference sequence). CDR3 length: 14 amino acids. CDR3 protein: CASSRTGRDSPLHF. DNA of the CDR3: TGTGCCAGCAGTCGAACAGGGAGAGATTCACCCCTCCACTTT.

This rearrangement joins TRBV7-2 to TRBJ2-1, with D possibly matching TRBD2 (6 bases). The CDR3 covers 15 residues. With 5 bases removed from V and 0 bases from J, the gap between germline ends came to 11 bases. Germline V CDR1 and CDR2: SGHTA, FQGNSA. The CDR3 nucleotides are TGTGCCAGCAGCGCCGAGACTAGCTCCTACAATGAGCAGTTCTTC. Protein product: CASSAETSSYNEQFF.

CDR3 in DNA: TGTGCCAGCAGCTTGGACTTCGGGGGCCCCAACTCCTACGAGCAGTACTTC. It yields the protein CASSLDFGGPNSYEQYF. The gene calls are TRBV5-5 and TRBJ2-7; either TRBD1 or TRBD2 may fit D (6 bases each). Germline V lookup: CDR1 SGHKS, CDR2 YYEKEE (reference sequence). The CDR3 is 17 residues long. V gave up 0 bases and J gave up 0 bases, with 16 bases separating them.

The chain uses TRBV9 and TRBJ2-1; 11 nucleotides match TRBD2. CDR1 SGDLS and CDR2 YYNGEE come from the germline V gene. The CDR3 totals 17 residues. Trimming at V came to 4 bases and at J to 10 bases, leaving 16 bases not matched to a gene. This chain's CDR3 is CASSPGPRSGRAREQFF. DNA for the CDR3: TGTGCCAGCAGCCCGGGGCCCCGTAGCGGGAGGGCCAGGGAGCAGTTCTTC.

A remark on this clone: Other DNA sequences of this sample code for an identical CDR3. The chain recombines TRBV20-1 with TRBJ2-7; D is ambiguous. V was cut by 0 bases and J by 6 bases, with 3 bases left in between. Per the germline V gene, CDR1 is DFQATT and CDR2 is SNEGSKA (reference sequence). The CDR3 is made up of 10 amino acids. Here the CDR3 DNA reads TGCAGTGCTAGAGATCGCGAGCAGTACTTC. Its translation is CSARDREQYF.

As to this clone: At the DNA level, this CDR3 is encoded by other sequences in the same sample as well. The V and J genes are TRBV7-2 and TRBJ2-7; D gene uncertain. The CDR3 runs to 11 residues. With 3 bases removed from V and 3 bases from J, the gap between germline ends came to 3 bases. Germline assignment: CDR1 SGHTA and CDR2 FQGNSA. The DNA of the CDR3 is TGTGCCAGCAGCTTGCGCTACGAGCAGTACTTC. Protein sequence: CASSLRYEQYF.

V usage is TRBV30 and J usage is TRBJ1-1; weak D call: TRBD1 (5 bases). The CDR3 runs to 12 residues. Germline V lookup: CDR1 GTSNPN, CDR2 SVGIG (reference sequence). V was shortened by 5 bases and J by 3 bases, with 10 bases between the two germline ends. CDR3: CAWERGYTEAFF. CDR3 bases: TGTGCCTGGGAACGGGGGTACACTGAAGCTTTCTTT.

This chain connects TRBV6-1 to TRBJ1-2; 8 positions agree with TRBD1. Germline CDR1 and CDR2: MNHNS and SASEGT. This CDR3 comprises 15 residues. V was clipped by 0 bases and J by 4 bases; unmatched bases: 4. Here the CDR3 reads CASSEAPGQVYGYTF. CDR3 coding DNA: TGTGCCAGCAGTGAAGCCCCGGGACAGGTCTATGGCTACACCTTC.

This clone was picked up many times. V gene TRBV29-1 combines with J gene TRBJ1-2; 7 positions match TRBD1. The germline V gene has CDR1 SQVTM and CDR2 ANQGSEA. The CDR3 sequence is 13 residues long. The junction had 3 bases not matched to a gene; V was cut back by 1 base and J by 4 bases. The CDR3 DNA is TGCAGCGTTGAAGGGGACAGCGTCTATGGCTACACCTTC. It codes for CSVEGDSVYGYTF.

This clone turned up a few times. J is TRBJ2-1 and V is TRBV7-8; TRBD2 agrees at 7 bases. Per germline, CDR1 SGHVS and CDR2 FQNEAQ. V dropped 5 bases and J dropped 5; count of bases not matched to a gene: 6. CDR3 size: 14 residues. The CDR3 bases are TGTGCCAGCAGCCGAACTAGCGTACACAATGAGCAGTTCTTC. As protein: CASSRTSVHNEQFF.

In this sample, this clone turned up once. CDR3 region: CASSLYSGQAYEQYF. The CDR3 DNA is TGTGCCAGCAGCTTATACTCGGGACAGGCATACGAGCAGTACTTC. This chain uses TRBV9 with TRBJ2-7, with 8 bases lining up with TRBD1. The germline gives CDR1 SGDLS, CDR2 YYNGEE. The CDR3 is made up of 15 amino acids. The ends lost 4 bases at V and 4 bases at J; junction bases unmatched: 10.

The gene calls are TRBV3-1 (or the pseudogene TRBV3-2) and TRBJ2-3; TRBD2 aligns across 7 bases. The CDR3 runs to 15 residues. The germline CDR1 and CDR2 sequences are LGHDT and YNNKEL (reference sequence). The V gene end was trimmed by 4 bases and the J gene end by 3 bases; junction bases not matched to a gene: 7. The CDR3 DNA sequence: TGTGCCAGCAGCCCCCTTGCGGGAGCAACAGATACGCAGTATTTT. Residues: CASSPLAGATDTQYF.

The rearrangement joins TRBV24-1 to TRBJ2-7; 9 bases line up with TRBD1. With V trimmed by 5 bases and J by 5 bases, 9 bases remained unmatched. This CDR3 has 15 amino acids. From germline, CDR1 is KGHDR and CDR2 SFDVKD. CDR3 in DNA: TGTGCCACCAGTGGCTCCGGGACAGGGAGAAACGAGCAGTACTTC. It encodes CATSGSGTGRNEQYF.

This clone has only one observation. V is TRBV3-1 (or the pseudogene TRBV3-2) and J is TRBJ2-2, with no clear D. Germline V gene data show CDR1 as LGHDT and CDR2 as YNNKEL (reference sequence). The CDR3 totals 12 residues. The germline V and J ends were trimmed by 6 bases and 2 bases, with 4 bases remaining between them. CDR3 residues: CASRPNTGELFF. CDR3 nucleotide sequence: TGTGCCAGCAGACCTAACACCGGGGAGCTGTTTTTT.

The chain uses TRBV6-1 and TRBJ1-1; D ambiguous. From germline, CDR1 is MNHNS and CDR2 SASEGT. The CDR3 has 15 residues. V was shortened by 1 base and J by 0 bases, with 9 bases between the two germline ends. CDR3 nucleotides: TGTGCCAGCAGTGAAGATAAAGGTTTGAACACTGAAGCTTTCTTT. Residues: CASSEDKGLNTEAFF.

The rearrangement uses TRBV27 and TRBJ2-7, with 7 nucleotides matching TRBD1. The junction had 2 bases not matched to a gene; V was cut back by 6 bases and J by 0 bases. This CDR3 region has 13 residues. The germline V gene has CDR1 MNHEY and CDR2 SMNVEV (reference sequence). For the CDR3, the DNA is TGTGCCAGCAGAAACAGGGGCTCCTACGAGCAGTACTTC. Translated: CASRNRGSYEQYF.